This T cell receptor (beta chain) originates from a study of blood T cells in healthy people across ages (dated by TCRdb to the mid-2010s). About the investigation overall: In model experiments, roughly one uniquely barcoded TCR beta cDNA molecule per two T cells was captured by template switching. To track age-related changes in TCR beta repertoire diversity, the study relied on deep sequencing normalized with unique cDNA molecular identifiers. Donors were grouped into four age groups: young (average approximately 15 years), middle-aged (39), aged (around 62) and long-lived (approximately 78). To avoid experimental bias, donors of different ages were spread randomly across the sequencing lanes. The study analyzed two additional independent replicas of 1 million unique cDNA reads from the same blood draw for two donors, one aged 18 to 29 and one aged 80 or older.

The paper as a whole reports these results and caveats: Estimates of total diversity based on one million sequenced T cells were regarded as lower bounds and as underestimates. The CMV infection status of donors was not known, potentially confounding age-related changes in expanded clonotypes. Observed TCR beta diversity correlated strongly with the percentage of naive T cells measured by flow cytometry. As age increased, observed TCR beta diversity per million T cells dropped in a roughly linear way, and a significant reduction was already evident by age 40. Compared with the aged group, more naive CD4+ T cells, fewer expanded clones and increased TCR diversity were shown by the long-lived group, suggesting age selection. Conclusive comparison of naive and antigen-experienced compartments was prevented by the profiling of bulk unsorted PBMCs.

This clonotype was detected only a few times. Its target antigen remains unknown. The junction differs from germline at one of its ends, possibly a read error. The donors were roughly 39 Caucasian individuals from Russia, aged roughly 6 to 100 years, who were systemically healthy. Each donor gave ten milliliters of peripheral blood, collected into EDTA-treated Vacutainer tubes. Ficoll-Paque density-gradient centrifugation was used to isolate PBMCs, with at least 6.5 million per sample. Trizol reagent was used to extract total RNA from PBMCs, with at least 6 micrograms per sample. Naive CD45RAhigh/CD27high T cell percentages were measured by flow cytometry on a PBMC aliquot from every donor. The library was produced with 5' RACE. Sequencing took place on an Illumina HiSeq 2500. A second PCR of roughly 7 to 11 cycles was performed with a sample-barcoded 5' primer and a J-beta primer mix. Each TCR beta cDNA molecule received a unique molecular identifier from a template-switch 5' adaptor carrying 12 random nucleotides. Each sample yielded at least 2.5 million CDR3-containing paired-end reads. The Mint cDNA synthesis kit, primed by a TRBC-specific oligonucleotide, was used to synthesize first-strand cDNA from all RNA. Following uracil-DNA glycosylase treatment, a first 18-cycle PCR with universal primers M1SS and BC2_uni_R was performed on all cDNA. The original methods were these. Each sample was normalized by randomly selecting 1 million high-quality reads, each carrying a distinct molecular identifier. Reads with shared molecular identifiers were discarded instead of being binned into consensus sequences. MiTCR, set to a Q25 quality threshold and the strictest error-elimination algorithm, was used for CDR3 identification, clonotype clustering and error correction. A nonparametric unseen species model using Euler transformation provided a lower-bound estimate of total TCR beta diversity. The raw public reads went through TCRdb reprocessing: fastp at Q25, MiXCR clone calling, in-frame beta chains kept. Each entry is one CDR3 protein sequence, shown with its most common DNA and genes. What appears here as the V and J calls and clone size reflects TCRdb's work, not the paper's. For this sample the table gives hundreds of thousands of distinct CDR3 sequences, of which roughly 32% were detected only once. Of the sample, less than 20% is held by the ten largest clones.

Based on the germline V gene, the CDR1 and CDR2 sequences are SQVTM and ANQGSEA. The CDR3 sequence holds 14 residues, the cysteine and phenylalanine included. Solely the CDR3 DNA is kept, with 42 bases framed from the first base. The TCR was taken from a woman older than 75 in good health. Donor details come from another sample of the same person, matched by shared clones. The sequencing sample was made of blood. The chain joins TRBV29-1 to TRBJ2-2; 7 bases in the junction line up with TRBD1. At the DNA level, the sequence is TGCAGCGTTATACGACAGGGACATCCCGGGGAGCGGTTTTTT. The translation is CSVIRQGHPGERFF.